These T cell receptor beta chains were read from a single sample in a study of response to subunit inactivated influenza vaccine. Using its own MiXCR run on the RT-PCR reads, TCRdb lists one record per CDR3 protein. The sample records 500,000 to 700,000 distinct CDR3 sequences, around 25% being singletons. This same sample was also taken into another study, of T cells expressing NK-cell markers.

Sample: CD4+ T cells sorted from PBMCs, taken less than 13 days after vaccination. These receptors were collected from a man in his fifties who received an inactivated influenza vaccine. Each CDR3 is given with its conserved first and last residue. Each record gives: V gene, J gene, D gene, clone size, CDR3 protein, CDR3 DNA. The D gene is left open where the match is weak. Clone size appears in some rows only: once, few, many, or a class for an expanded clone.

V: TRBV2
J: TRBJ1-1
D: -
size: -
CDR3: CASSETDGNTEAFF
DNA: TGTGCCAGCAGTGAAACGGACGGAAACACTGAAGCTTTCTTT

V: TRBV20-1
J: TRBJ2-3
D: TRBD1
size: many
CDR3: CSARPTGGQIDTQYF
DNA: TGCAGTGCTAGACCGACAGGGGGTCAAATAGATACGCAGTATTTT

V: TRBV11-2
J: TRBJ2-1
D: -
size: many
CDR3: CASSQSGYNEQFF
DNA: TGTGCCAGCAGTCAGTCAGGTTACAATGAGCAGTTCTTC

V: TRBV5-1
J: TRBJ2-5
D: TRBD1
size: few
CDR3: CASSPMPQGAETQYF
DNA: TGCGCCAGCAGCCCCATGCCGCAGGGGGCAGAGACCCAGTACTTC

V: TRBV11-2
J: TRBJ1-2
D: -
size: -
CDR3: CASSSSRGYTF
DNA: TGTGCCAGCAGCTCCAGTCGGGGCTACACCTTC

V: TRBV10-3
J: TRBJ2-3
D: TRBD2
size: -
CDR3: CAISEPFQSGGTDTQYF
DNA: TGTGCCATCAGTGAGCCCTTCCAGAGCGGGGGGACAGATACGCAGTATTTT

V: TRBV29-1
J: TRBJ2-3
D: -
size: many
CDR3: CSVEGFRDLYF
DNA: TGCAGCGTTGAAGGATTCCGGGACCTGTATTTT

V: TRBV2
J: TRBJ2-7
D: -
size: many
CDR3: CASKADSYEQYF
DNA: TGTGCCAGCAAAGCGGACTCCTACGAGCAGTACTTC

V: TRBV20-1
J: TRBJ2-5
D: -
size: many
CDR3: CSATRERETQYF
DNA: TGCAGTGCTACCAGGGAACGGGAGACCCAGTACTTC

V: TRBV3-1
J: TRBJ2-5
D: -
size: few
CDR3: CASSQVRQGAQYF
DNA: TGTGCCAGCAGCCAAGTGCGCCAAGGGGCCCAGTACTTC

V: TRBV27
J: TRBJ2-7
D: -
size: -
CDR3: CASSFKQYYEQYF
DNA: TGCGCCAGCAGTTTCAAGCAGTACTACGAGCAGTACTTC

V: TRBV6-1
J: TRBJ2-7
D: -
size: -
CDR3: CASRRNYEQYF
DNA: TGTGCCAGCAGGCGCAACTACGAGCAGTACTTC

V: TRBV10-2
J: TRBJ1-1
D: TRBD1
size: few
CDR3: CASSEGQGIGAFF
DNA: TGCGCCAGCAGTGAGGGACAGGGGATTGGCGCTTTCTTT

V: TRBV5-5
J: TRBJ1-5
D: -
size: few
CDR3: CASRRQSNQPQHF
DNA: TGTGCCAGCAGAAGACAGAGCAATCAGCCCCAGCATTTT

V: TRBV5-1
J: TRBJ2-5
D: TRBD1
size: -
CDR3: CASSPGQGSPETQYF
DNA: TGCGCCAGCAGCCCGGGACAGGGAAGTCCAGAGACCCAGTACTTC

V: TRBV24-1
J: TRBJ2-2
D: -
size: few
CDR3: CATSDLMFGGTGELFF
DNA: TGTGCCACCAGTGATTTGATGTTTGGGGGAACCGGGGAGCTGTTTTTT

V: TRBV5-1
J: TRBJ1-1
D: -
size: -
CDR3: CASSPVGRSNTEAFF
DNA: TGCGCCAGCAGCCCCGTCGGCAGGTCGAACACTGAAGCTTTCTTT

V: TRBV29-1
J: TRBJ2-5
D: TRBD2
size: -
CDR3: CSGALAGQETQYF
DNA: TGCAGCGGGGCACTAGCGGGGCAAGAGACCCAGTACTTC

V: TRBV9
J: TRBJ2-4
D: TRBD1
size: -
CDR3: CASSVGQGATKNIQYF
DNA: TGTGCCAGCAGCGTAGGGCAGGGGGCGACCAAAAACATTCAGTACTTC

V: TRBV12-3/TRBV12-4
J: TRBJ2-7
D: TRBD1
size: many
CDR3: CASSQRTGEEQYF
DNA: TGTGCCAGCAGTCAGAGGACAGGGGAAGAGCAGTACTTC

V: TRBV12-3/TRBV12-4
J: TRBJ1-5
D: -
size: many
CDR3: CASSLRRDNQPQHF
DNA: TGTGCCAGCAGTTTAAGGCGAGACAATCAGCCCCAGCATTTT

V: TRBV7-2
J: TRBJ2-2
D: -
size: -
CDR3: CASSSRGSDGELFF
DNA: TGTGCCAGCAGTTCTAGGGGGTCAGATGGGGAGCTGTTTTTT

V: TRBV7-6
J: TRBJ2-7
D: -
size: -
CDR3: CASSYGASDEQYF
DNA: TGTGCCAGCAGCTATGGAGCCTCTGACGAGCAGTACTTC

V: TRBV19
J: TRBJ2-2
D: TRBD2
size: -
CDR3: CASSPGTSGRAGELFF
DNA: TGTGCCAGTAGTCCGGGGACTAGCGGGAGAGCCGGGGAGCTGTTTTTT

V: TRBV7-2
J: TRBJ2-3
D: TRBD1
size: few
CDR3: CASSLARTGGTDTQYF
DNA: TGTGCCAGCAGCTTAGCCAGGACAGGGGGCACAGATACGCAGTATTTT

V: TRBV7-9
J: TRBJ1-1
D: -
size: -
CDR3: CASSLKGPGEAFF
DNA: TGTGCCAGCAGCTTAAAGGGACCAGGTGAAGCTTTCTTT

V: TRBV2
J: TRBJ2-2
D: -
size: -
CDR3: CASSPGGGSNTGELFF
DNA: TGTGCCAGTTCCCCCGGAGGGGGCAGCAACACCGGGGAGCTGTTTTTT

V: TRBV5-6
J: TRBJ2-3
D: -
size: few
CDR3: CASSSNGQWITDTQYF
DNA: TGTGCCAGCAGCTCCAACGGGCAGTGGATCACAGATACGCAGTATTTT

V: TRBV7-9
J: TRBJ1-2
D: -
size: -
CDR3: CASSPWTDYGYTF
DNA: TGTGCCAGCAGCCCCTGGACGGATTATGGCTACACCTTC

V: TRBV24-1
J: TRBJ2-2
D: TRBD1
size: few
CDR3: CATREQGFVGELFF
DNA: TGTGCCACCAGGGAACAGGGGTTCGTCGGGGAGCTGTTTTTT

V: TRBV24-1
J: TRBJ2-7
D: TRBD2
size: -
CDR3: CATSGTSGGYEQYF
DNA: TGTGCCACCAGTGGGACTAGCGGGGGCTACGAGCAGTACTTC

V: TRBV19
J: TRBJ2-7
D: TRBD1
size: -
CDR3: CASRQQGASSEQYF
DNA: TGTGCCAGTAGGCAACAGGGGGCCTCGAGTGAGCAGTACTTC

V: TRBV6-1
J: TRBJ2-1
D: TRBD1
size: -
CDR3: CASRRTGYPSYNEQFF
DNA: TGTGCCAGCCGTCGGACAGGCTATCCGTCCTACAATGAGCAGTTCTTC

V: TRBV12-3/TRBV12-4
J: TRBJ2-7
D: TRBD2
size: many
CDR3: CASSGLAGGLYEQYF
DNA: TGTGCCAGCAGTGGTCTAGCGGGAGGGCTCTACGAGCAGTACTTC

V: TRBV6-2/TRBV6-3
J: TRBJ2-1
D: -
size: -
CDR3: CASSPRNHEQFF
DNA: TGTGCCAGCAGTCCCCGGAATCATGAGCAGTTCTTC

V: TRBV27
J: TRBJ2-2
D: -
size: -
CDR3: CATKHEGPWSGELFF
DNA: TGTGCCACCAAACATGAGGGACCCTGGTCCGGGGAGCTGTTTTTT

V: TRBV5-6
J: TRBJ2-7
D: TRBD2
size: few
CDR3: CASSLISGSAGEQYF
DNA: TGTGCCAGCAGCCTGATAAGCGGGAGTGCTGGCGAGCAGTACTTC

V: TRBV10-3
J: TRBJ1-1
D: -
size: -
CDR3: CAIKQGLNTEAFF
DNA: TGTGCCATCAAGCAGGGGCTCAACACTGAAGCTTTCTTT

V: TRBV5-1
J: TRBJ2-5
D: -
size: -
CDR3: CASSFRTVSETQYF
DNA: TGCGCCAGCAGCTTCCGGACAGTATCGGAGACCCAGTACTTC

V: TRBV5-1
J: TRBJ2-5
D: -
size: few
CDR3: CASSLLVQYQETQYF
DNA: TGCGCCAGCAGCTTACTAGTGCAGTACCAAGAGACCCAGTACTTC

V: TRBV20-1
J: TRBJ1-5
D: -
size: few
CDR3: CSASTQGYQPQHF
DNA: TGCAGTGCTAGTACGCAGGGTTATCAGCCCCAGCATTTT

V: TRBV7-2
J: TRBJ2-3
D: TRBD2
size: many
CDR3: CASSPWTSGTDTQYF
DNA: TGTGCCAGCAGTCCTTGGACTAGCGGGACAGATACGCAGTATTTT

V: TRBV14
J: TRBJ2-1
D: TRBD1
size: many
CDR3: CASRRTGSGEQFF
DNA: TGTGCCAGCAGGCGGACAGGGTCAGGTGAGCAGTTCTTC

V: TRBV4-3
J: TRBJ2-6
D: -
size: -
CDR3: CASSQEIPGAGANVLTF
DNA: TGCGCCAGCAGCCAAGAAATTCCGGGGGCTGGGGCCAACGTCCTGACTTTC

V: TRBV12-3/TRBV12-4
J: TRBJ2-5
D: -
size: -
CDR3: CASSLVPVETQYF
DNA: TGTGCCAGCAGTTTAGTTCCAGTGGAGACCCAGTACTTC

V: TRBV5-1
J: TRBJ2-7
D: -
size: -
CDR3: CASSLGRFDEQYF
DNA: TGCGCCAGCAGCTTGGGACGTTTCGACGAGCAGTACTTC

V: TRBV30
J: TRBJ1-6
D: -
size: -
CDR3: CAWSGGLRSPLHF
DNA: TGTGCCTGGAGTGGTGGTTTGAGATCACCCCTCCACTTT

V: TRBV15
J: TRBJ2-3
D: TRBD1
size: few
CDR3: CATSVLTGGRGTDTQYF
DNA: TGTGCCACCAGCGTACTAACAGGGGGAAGGGGGACAGATACGCAGTATTTT

V: TRBV12-3/TRBV12-4
J: TRBJ2-2
D: -
size: many
CDR3: CASRPDWRDTTGELFF
DNA: TGTGCCAGCAGACCCGACTGGCGGGATACCACCGGGGAGCTGTTTTTT

V: TRBV6-4
J: TRBJ2-5
D: TRBD2
size: -
CDR3: CASKKRDPETQYF
DNA: TGTGCCAGTAAGAAGCGGGATCCAGAGACCCAGTACTTC

V: TRBV3-1
J: TRBJ1-3
D: -
size: -
CDR3: CASSRWSGNTIYF
DNA: TGTGCCAGCAGCCGGTGGAGCGGAAACACCATATATTTT